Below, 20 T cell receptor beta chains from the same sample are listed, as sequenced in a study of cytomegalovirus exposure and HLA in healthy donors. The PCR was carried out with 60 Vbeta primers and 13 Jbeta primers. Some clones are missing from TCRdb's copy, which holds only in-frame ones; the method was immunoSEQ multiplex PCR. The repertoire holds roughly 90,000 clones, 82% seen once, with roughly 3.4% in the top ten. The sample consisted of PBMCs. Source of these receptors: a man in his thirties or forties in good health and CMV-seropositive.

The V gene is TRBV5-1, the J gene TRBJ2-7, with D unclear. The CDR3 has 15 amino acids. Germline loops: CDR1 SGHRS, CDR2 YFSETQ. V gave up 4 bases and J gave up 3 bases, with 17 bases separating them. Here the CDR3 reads CASSPYRGVNYEQYF. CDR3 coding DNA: TGCGCCAGCAGCCCCTACCGCGGAGTGAACTACGAGCAGTACTTC. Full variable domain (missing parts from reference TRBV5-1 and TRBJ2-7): KAGVTQTPRYLIKTRGQQVTLSCSPISGHRSVSWYQQTPGQGLQFLFEYFSETQRNKGNFPGRFSGRQFSNSRSEMNVSTLELGDSALYLCASSPYRGVNYEQYFGPGTRLTVT.

The chain's CDR3 is CASSEARTSGEQYF. CDR3 sequence (DNA): TGTGCCAGCAGTGAAGCGCGGACTAGCGGCGAGCAGTACTTC. This chain connects TRBV2 to TRBJ2-7; 10 bases line up with TRBD2. Germline-derived CDR1 and CDR2 are SNHLY and FYNNEI. This CDR3 contains 14 residues. Trimming cost V 0 bases and J 6 bases; bases outside gene matches: 2.

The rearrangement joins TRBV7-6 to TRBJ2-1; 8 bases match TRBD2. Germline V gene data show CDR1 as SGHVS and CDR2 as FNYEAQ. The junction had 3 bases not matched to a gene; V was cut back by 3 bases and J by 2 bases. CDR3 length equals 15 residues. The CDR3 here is CASSLTSDAYNEQFF. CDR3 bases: TGTGCCAGCAGCTTGACTAGCGATGCCTACAATGAGCAGTTCTTC.

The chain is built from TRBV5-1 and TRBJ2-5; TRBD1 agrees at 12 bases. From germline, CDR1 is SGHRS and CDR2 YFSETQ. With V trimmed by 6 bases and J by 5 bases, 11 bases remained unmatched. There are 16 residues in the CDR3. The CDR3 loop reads CASIPGQGALSETQYF. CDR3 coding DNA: TGCGCCAGCATCCCGGGACAGGGGGCTCTGTCGGAGACCCAGTACTTC.

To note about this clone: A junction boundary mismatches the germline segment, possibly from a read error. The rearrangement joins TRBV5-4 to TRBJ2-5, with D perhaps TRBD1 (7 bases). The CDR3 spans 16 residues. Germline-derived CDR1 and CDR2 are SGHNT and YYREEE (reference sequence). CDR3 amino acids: CAGSLGGQPYQETQYF. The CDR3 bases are TGTGCCGGCAGCTTGGGGGGACAGCCGTACCAAGAGACCCAGTACTTC.

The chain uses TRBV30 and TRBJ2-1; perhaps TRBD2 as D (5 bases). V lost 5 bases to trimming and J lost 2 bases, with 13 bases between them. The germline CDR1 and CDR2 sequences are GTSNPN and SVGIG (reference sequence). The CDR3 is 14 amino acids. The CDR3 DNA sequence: TGTGCCTGGGGAGGCTTCGGAACCTACAATGAGCAGTTCTTC. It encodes CAWGGFGTYNEQFF.

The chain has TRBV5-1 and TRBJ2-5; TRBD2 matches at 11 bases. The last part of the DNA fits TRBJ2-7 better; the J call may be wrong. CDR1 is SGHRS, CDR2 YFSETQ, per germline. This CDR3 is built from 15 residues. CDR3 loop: CASSLGLAGGYEQYF. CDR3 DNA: TGCGCCAGCAGCTTGGGGCTAGCGGGGGGCTACGAGCAGTACTTC.

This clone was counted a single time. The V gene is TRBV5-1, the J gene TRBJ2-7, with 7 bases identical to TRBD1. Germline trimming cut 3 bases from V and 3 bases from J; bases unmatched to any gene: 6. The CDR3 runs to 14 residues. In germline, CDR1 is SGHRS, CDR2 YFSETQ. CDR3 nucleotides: TGCGCCAGCAGCTCTTCAGGGGGAAACTACGAGCAGTACTTC. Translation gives CASSSSGGNYEQYF. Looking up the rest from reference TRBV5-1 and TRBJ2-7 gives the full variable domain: KAGVTQTPRYLIKTRGQQVTLSCSPISGHRSVSWYQQTPGQGLQFLFEYFSETQRNKGNFPGRFSGRQFSNSRSEMNVSTLELGDSALYLCASSSSGGNYEQYFGPGTRLTVT.

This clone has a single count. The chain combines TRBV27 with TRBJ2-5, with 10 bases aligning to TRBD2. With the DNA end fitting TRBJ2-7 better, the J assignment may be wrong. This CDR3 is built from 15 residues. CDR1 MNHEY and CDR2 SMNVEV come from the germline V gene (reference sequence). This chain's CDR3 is CASSLSGLAAYEQYF. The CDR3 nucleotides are TGTGCCAGCAGTTTATCCGGACTAGCGGCCTACGAGCAGTACTTC.

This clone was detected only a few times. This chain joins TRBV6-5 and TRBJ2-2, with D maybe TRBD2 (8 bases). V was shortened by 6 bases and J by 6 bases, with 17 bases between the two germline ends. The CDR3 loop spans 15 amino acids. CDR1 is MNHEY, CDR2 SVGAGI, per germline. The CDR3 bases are TGTGCCAGCAGGCCCGGGAGGGGGCTCGCCGGGGAGCTGTTTTTT. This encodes CASRPGRGLAGELFF.

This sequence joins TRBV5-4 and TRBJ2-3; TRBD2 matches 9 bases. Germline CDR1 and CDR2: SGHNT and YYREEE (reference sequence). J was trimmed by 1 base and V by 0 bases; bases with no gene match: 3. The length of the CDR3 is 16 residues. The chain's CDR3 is CASSLVASGGTDTQYF. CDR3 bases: TGTGCCAGCAGCTTGGTCGCTAGCGGGGGCACAGATACGCAGTATTTT.

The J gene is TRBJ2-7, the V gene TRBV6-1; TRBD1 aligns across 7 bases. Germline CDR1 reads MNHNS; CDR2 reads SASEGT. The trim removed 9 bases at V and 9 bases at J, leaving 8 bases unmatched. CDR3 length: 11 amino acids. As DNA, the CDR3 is TGTGCCAGGATCACCGGGACAGCGCAGTACTTC. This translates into CARITGTAQYF.

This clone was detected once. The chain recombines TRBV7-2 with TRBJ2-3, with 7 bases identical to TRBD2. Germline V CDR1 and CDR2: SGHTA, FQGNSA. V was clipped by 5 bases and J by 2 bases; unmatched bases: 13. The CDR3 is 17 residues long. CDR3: CASSSRQKRGYTDTQYF. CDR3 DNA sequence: TGTGCCAGCAGCAGCAGACAGAAGCGGGGCTACACAGATACGCAGTATTTT.

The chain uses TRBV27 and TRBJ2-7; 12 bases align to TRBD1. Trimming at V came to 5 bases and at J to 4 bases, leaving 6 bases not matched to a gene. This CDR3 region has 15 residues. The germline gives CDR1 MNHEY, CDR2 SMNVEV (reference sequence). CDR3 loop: CASSRKGQGAYEQYF. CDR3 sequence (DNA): TGTGCCAGCAGTCGGAAGGGACAGGGGGCTTACGAGCAGTACTTC.

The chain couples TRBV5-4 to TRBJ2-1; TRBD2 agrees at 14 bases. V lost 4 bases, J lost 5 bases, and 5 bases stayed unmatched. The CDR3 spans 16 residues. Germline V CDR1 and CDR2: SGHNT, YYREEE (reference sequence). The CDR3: CASSLGLAGADNEQFF. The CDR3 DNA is TGTGCCAGCAGCCTGGGACTAGCGGGAGCGGACAATGAGCAGTTCTTC.

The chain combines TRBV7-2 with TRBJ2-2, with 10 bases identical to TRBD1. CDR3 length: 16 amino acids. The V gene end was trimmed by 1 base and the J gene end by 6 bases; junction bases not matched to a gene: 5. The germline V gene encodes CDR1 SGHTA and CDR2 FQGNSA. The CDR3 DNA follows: TGTGCCAGCAGCTTAGGGACAGGGGGACGGTCCGGGGAGCTGTTTTTT. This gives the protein CASSLGTGGRSGELFF.

CDR3 amino acids: CASSQERSLAGGPWEETQYF. CDR3 bases: TGCGCCAGCAGCCAAGAACGTTCGCTAGCGGGAGGGCCGTGGGAAGAGACCCAGTACTTC. The V and J genes are TRBV4-1 and TRBJ2-5; TRBD2 aligns across 12 bases. V lost 0 bases to trimming and J lost 3 bases; unmatched junction nucleotides: 14. CDR1 MGHRA and CDR2 YSYEKL come from the germline V gene. This CDR3 has 20 residues.

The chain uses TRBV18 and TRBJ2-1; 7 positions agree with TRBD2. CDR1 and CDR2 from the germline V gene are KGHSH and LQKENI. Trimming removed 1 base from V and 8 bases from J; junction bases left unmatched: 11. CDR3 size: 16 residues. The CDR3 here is CASSPQGGGEAHEQFF. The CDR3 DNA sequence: TGTGCCAGCTCACCACAGGGCGGGGGAGAGGCCCATGAGCAGTTCTTC. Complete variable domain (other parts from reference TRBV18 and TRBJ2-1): NAGVMQNPRHLVRRRGQEARLRCSPMKGHSHVYWYRQLPEEGLKFMVYLQKENIIDESGMPKERFSAEFPKEGPSILRIQQVVRGDSAAYFCASSPQGGGEAHEQFFGPGTRLTVL.

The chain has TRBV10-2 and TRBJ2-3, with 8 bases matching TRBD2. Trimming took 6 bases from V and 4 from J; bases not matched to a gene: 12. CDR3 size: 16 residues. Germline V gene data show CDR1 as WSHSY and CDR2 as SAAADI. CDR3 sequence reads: CASRVPGTSGSDTQYF. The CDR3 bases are TGCGCCAGCAGGGTGCCCGGGACTAGTGGTTCAGATACGCAGTATTTT.

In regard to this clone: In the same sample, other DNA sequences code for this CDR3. The CDR3 loop is CASKGTGDNGYTF. Here the CDR3 DNA reads TGTGCCAGCAAAGGGACAGGTGACAATGGCTACACCTTC. This chain connects TRBV27 to TRBJ1-2; 8 nucleotides line up with TRBD1. CDR1 and CDR2 from the germline V gene are MNHEY and SMNVEV (reference sequence). The CDR3 totals 13 residues. V gave up 7 bases and J gave up 6 bases; unmatched junction bases: 7.